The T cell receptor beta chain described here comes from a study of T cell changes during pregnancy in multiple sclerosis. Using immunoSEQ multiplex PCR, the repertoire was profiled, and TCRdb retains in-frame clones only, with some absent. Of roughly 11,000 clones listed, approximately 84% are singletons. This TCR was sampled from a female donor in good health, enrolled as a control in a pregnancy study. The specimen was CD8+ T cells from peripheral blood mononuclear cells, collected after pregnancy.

Written as DNA, the CDR3 is TGTGCCAGCAGCTTATCCGTGTCCCCAGCCTACGAGCAGTACTTC. Translated, it gives CASSLSVSPAYEQYF. The V call is TRBV7-8, the J call TRBJ2-7; no firm D call. This CDR3 has 15 amino acids. Germline lookup yields CDR1 SGHVS and CDR2 FQNEAQ. Trimming took off 2 bases at V and 2 bases at J, with 13 bases between the two ends.